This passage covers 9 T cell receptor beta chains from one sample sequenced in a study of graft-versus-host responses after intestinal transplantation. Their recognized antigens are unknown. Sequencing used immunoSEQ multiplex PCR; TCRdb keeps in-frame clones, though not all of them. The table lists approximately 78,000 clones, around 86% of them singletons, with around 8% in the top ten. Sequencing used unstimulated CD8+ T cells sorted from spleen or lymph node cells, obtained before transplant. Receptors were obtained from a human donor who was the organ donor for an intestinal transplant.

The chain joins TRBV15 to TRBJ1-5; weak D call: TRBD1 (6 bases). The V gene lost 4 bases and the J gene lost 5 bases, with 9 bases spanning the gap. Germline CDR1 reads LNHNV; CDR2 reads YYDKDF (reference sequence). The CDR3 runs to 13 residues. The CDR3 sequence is CATSMGAHQPQHF. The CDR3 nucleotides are TGTGCCACCAGCATGGGGGCTCATCAGCCCCAGCATTTT.

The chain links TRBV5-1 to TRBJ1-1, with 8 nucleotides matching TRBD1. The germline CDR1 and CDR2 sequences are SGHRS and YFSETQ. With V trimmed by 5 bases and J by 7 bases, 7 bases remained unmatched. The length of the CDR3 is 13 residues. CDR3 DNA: TGCGCCAGCAGGACAGACAGGGGCCTTGAAGCTTTCTTT. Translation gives CASRTDRGLEAFF.

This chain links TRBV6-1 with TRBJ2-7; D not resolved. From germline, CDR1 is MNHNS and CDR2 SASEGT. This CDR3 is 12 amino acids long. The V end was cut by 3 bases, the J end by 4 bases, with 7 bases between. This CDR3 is CASSDTLYEQYF. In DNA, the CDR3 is TGTGCCAGCAGTGACACCCTATACGAGCAGTACTTC.

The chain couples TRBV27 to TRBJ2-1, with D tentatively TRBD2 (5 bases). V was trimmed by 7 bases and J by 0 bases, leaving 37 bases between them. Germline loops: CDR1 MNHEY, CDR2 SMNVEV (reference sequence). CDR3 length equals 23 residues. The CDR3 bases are TGTGCCAGCATTCCCAGGACTCACACCGCAAACCCCCCCCAGACGAGCTCCTACAATGAGCAGTTCTTC. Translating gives CASIPRTHTANPPQTSSYNEQFF.

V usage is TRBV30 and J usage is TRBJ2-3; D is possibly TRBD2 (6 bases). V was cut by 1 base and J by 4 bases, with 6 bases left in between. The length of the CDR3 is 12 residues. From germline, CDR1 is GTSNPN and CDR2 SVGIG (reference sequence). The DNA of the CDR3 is TGTGCCTGGAGTGGACTAGCAGATACGCAGTATTTT. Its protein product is CAWSGLADTQYF.

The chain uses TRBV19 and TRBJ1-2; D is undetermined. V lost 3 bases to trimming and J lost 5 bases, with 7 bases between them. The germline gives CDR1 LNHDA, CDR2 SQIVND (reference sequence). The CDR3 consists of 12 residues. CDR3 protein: CASSIPKYGYTF. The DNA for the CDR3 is TGTGCCAGTAGTATTCCAAAATATGGCTACACCTTC.

The CDR3: CSVESGYEQYF. CDR3 bases: TGCAGCGTTGAATCAGGCTACGAGCAGTACTTC. This chain links TRBV29-1 with TRBJ2-7; D is ambiguous. This CDR3 spans 11 amino acids. V lost 2 bases, J lost 3 bases, and 5 bases lay in between. Per the germline V gene, CDR1 is SQVTM and CDR2 is ANQGSEA.

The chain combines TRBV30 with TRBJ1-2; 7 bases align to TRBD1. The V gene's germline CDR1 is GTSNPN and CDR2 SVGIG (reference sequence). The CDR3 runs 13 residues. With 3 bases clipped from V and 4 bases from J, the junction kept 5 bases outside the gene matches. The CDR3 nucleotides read TGTGCCTGGAGCGCAGGGGGGGCCTATGGCTACACCTTC. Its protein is CAWSAGGAYGYTF.

CDR3 nucleotides: TGCGCCAGCAGCCAGGGGATACCAGATACGCAGTATTTT. Translating it yields CASSQGIPDTQYF. This chain uses TRBV4-1 with TRBJ2-3, with D unresolved. CDR3 length: 13 residues. Germline-derived CDR1 and CDR2 are MGHRA and YSYEKL. Trimming shortened V by 3 bases and J by 4 bases, and 8 bases separated the two germline ends.